This T cell receptor beta chain came from a study of T cells expressing NK-cell markers. Across the whole study: One of eight sequenced donors was HCMV-seronegative; the other seven were seropositive.

Turning to this clonotype: Its antigen is undetermined.

The study's findings and limits: In a handful of donors, dominant clonotypes made up 28.3-60.1% of CD3+CD56-NKG2C+ cells.

CDR3 length equals 13 residues. A 5'RACE template switching approach incorporating UMIs was used to make TCR beta cDNA. Following a re-call of the 5' RACE reads, TCRdb has one entry per CDR3 protein and lacks DNA. Found here are a few hundred thousand distinct CDR3 sequences; the top ten clones hold 5.2%. The sequencing sample was made of blood T cells: a sorted CD56 or NKG2C T cell subset, CD4+ or CD8+ T cells, or bulk PBMC T cells (not recorded which). The sequence came from a man aged 18 to 70 in good health. The rearrangement uses TRBV12-3 or TRBV12-4 and TRBJ1-2. The CDR3 sequence: CASSPQSYYGYTF.